These T cell receptor beta chains were read from a single sample in a study of lymphopenia after photon versus proton radiotherapy. Produced via immunoSEQ multiplex PCR; TCRdb's table is partial and in-frame only. Of roughly 61,000 clones listed, 87% were seen once; the top ten hold roughly 12%. The specimen was peripheral blood, collected from a patient treated with proton-based radiotherapy. These receptors all come from an elderly man with esophageal cancer. CDR3s include the opening cysteine and the closing phenylalanine or tryptophan. Fields, in order: CDR3 protein, CDR3 DNA, J gene, V gene, D gene, clone size. A D gene is named only where the DNA matches it firmly. Size is stated for part of the rows, as once, few or many counts, or as a class when the clone is expanded.

CDR3aa: CASSEERVGSGRASLMEETQYF
CDR3nt: TGTGCCAGCAGCGAGGAGAGAGTAGGGAGCGGGAGGGCCTCCCTTATGGAAGAGACCCAGTACTTC
j_gene: TRBJ2-5
v_gene: TRBV21-1
d_gene: .
abundance: .

CDR3aa: CASSLPTGRAFF
CDR3nt: TGTGCCAGCAGCTTACCGACAGGGAGGGCTTTCTTT
j_gene: TRBJ1-1
v_gene: TRBV7-8
d_gene: TRBD1
abundance: .

CDR3aa: CAWSVGQGAIYEQYF
CDR3nt: TGTGCCTGGAGTGTAGGACAGGGGGCGATCTACGAGCAGTACTTC
j_gene: TRBJ2-7
v_gene: TRBV30
d_gene: TRBD1
abundance: .

CDR3aa: CASSRGLGQGLAKNIQYF
CDR3nt: TGTGCCAGTAGTAGGGGCTTGGGACAGGGCTTAGCCAAAAACATTCAGTACTTC
j_gene: TRBJ2-4
v_gene: TRBV19
d_gene: TRBD1
abundance: .

CDR3aa: CARWNSYEQYF
CDR3nt: TGTGCCCGCTGGAACTCCTACGAGCAGTACTTC
j_gene: TRBJ2-7
v_gene: TRBV30
d_gene: .
abundance: .

CDR3aa: CASSNKQVQFRETQYF
CDR3nt: TGTGCCAGCAGCAACAAACAGGTCCAATTCAGAGAGACCCAGTACTTC
j_gene: TRBJ2-5
v_gene: TRBV11-1
d_gene: .
abundance: .

CDR3aa: CASSLGGGVLRTYEQYF
CDR3nt: TGTGCCAGCAGTTTAGGAGGAGGCGTCCTTAGAACCTACGAGCAGTACTTC
j_gene: TRBJ2-7
v_gene: TRBV27
d_gene: .
abundance: .

CDR3aa: CASSLEMVDTQYF
CDR3nt: TGTGCCAGCAGCTTAGAAATGGTAGATACGCAGTATTTT
j_gene: TRBJ2-3
v_gene: TRBV7-6
d_gene: .
abundance: .

CDR3aa: CASSTGTGFQAFF
CDR3nt: TGTGCCAGTAGTACCGGGACAGGATTCCAAGCTTTCTTT
j_gene: TRBJ1-1
v_gene: TRBV19
d_gene: TRBD1
abundance: once

CDR3aa: CASSYSWREAFF
CDR3nt: TGTGCCAGCAGTTACTCCTGGCGTGAAGCTTTCTTT
j_gene: TRBJ1-1
v_gene: TRBV6-5
d_gene: .
abundance: .

CDR3aa: CASSQLIWASGSTDTQYF
CDR3nt: TGTGCCAGCAGCCAATTAATCTGGGCTAGCGGGAGTACAGATACGCAGTATTTT
j_gene: TRBJ2-3
v_gene: TRBV14
d_gene: TRBD2
abundance: .

CDR3aa: CASSLAGGKSEAFF
CDR3nt: TGCGCCAGCAGCTTGGCAGGGGGCAAGTCTGAAGCTTTCTTT
j_gene: TRBJ1-1
v_gene: TRBV5-1
d_gene: TRBD1
abundance: .

CDR3aa: CASSQGTSGTLYYEQFF
CDR3nt: TGTGCCAGCAGCCAGGGGACTAGCGGGACCCTTTATTATGAGCAGTTCTTC
j_gene: TRBJ2-1
v_gene: TRBV5-4
d_gene: TRBD2
abundance: .

CDR3aa: CASTGGETQYF
CDR3nt: TGTGCCAGCACCGGAGGAGAGACCCAGTACTTC
j_gene: TRBJ2-5
v_gene: TRBV7-9
d_gene: .
abundance: .

CDR3aa: CASSQEQGLFRGYTF
CDR3nt: TGTGCCAGCAGCCAGGAACAGGGGTTGTTTCGTGGCTACACCTTC
j_gene: TRBJ1-2
v_gene: TRBV14
d_gene: TRBD1
abundance: .

CDR3aa: CATFGGGTDTQYF
CDR3nt: TGTGCCACCTTCGGGGGGGGGACAGATACGCAGTATTTT
j_gene: TRBJ2-3
v_gene: TRBV2
d_gene: TRBD2
abundance: .

CDR3aa: CASIPTGDSYNEQFF
CDR3nt: TGTGCCAGCATCCCGACAGGGGACTCCTACAATGAGCAGTTCTTC
j_gene: TRBJ2-1
v_gene: TRBV7-2
d_gene: TRBD1
abundance: once

CDR3aa: CASSQGFRDRDGYTF
CDR3nt: TGCGCCAGCAGCCAGGGATTTCGGGACCGCGATGGCTACACCTTC
j_gene: TRBJ1-2
v_gene: TRBV4-1
d_gene: .
abundance: few

CDR3aa: CASTPLAGVGDTQYF
CDR3nt: TGTGCCTCTACCCCCCTAGCGGGAGTCGGAGATACGCAGTATTTT
j_gene: TRBJ2-3
v_gene: TRBV30
d_gene: TRBD2
abundance: .

CDR3aa: CASSPPVDEKLFF
CDR3nt: TGTGCCAGCTCACCACCGGTCGATGAAAAACTGTTTTTT
j_gene: TRBJ1-4
v_gene: TRBV18
d_gene: .
abundance: .

CDR3aa: CASSPRDSLRAYGYTF
CDR3nt: TGTGCCAGTAGCCCTAGGGACAGCCTACGTGCCTATGGCTACACCTTC
j_gene: TRBJ1-2
v_gene: TRBV19
d_gene: TRBD1
abundance: .

CDR3aa: CATGGQGVGGELFF
CDR3nt: TGTGCCACCGGAGGACAGGGGGTCGGCGGGGAGCTGTTTTTT
j_gene: TRBJ2-2
v_gene: TRBV19
d_gene: TRBD1
abundance: .

CDR3aa: CASSPGTFENTQYF
CDR3nt: TGTGCCAGCAGCCCAGGGACTTTTGAGAATACGCAGTATTTT
j_gene: TRBJ2-3
v_gene: TRBV7-7
d_gene: .
abundance: .

CDR3aa: CASSLVIIGFYGYTF
CDR3nt: TGTGCCAGCAGCTTAGTTATTATAGGATTCTATGGCTACACCTTC
j_gene: TRBJ1-2
v_gene: TRBV7-9
d_gene: .
abundance: .

CDR3aa: CASSLVGSRLNNYGYTF
CDR3nt: TGTGCCAGCAGCTTAGTGGGGAGCAGACTAAATAACTATGGCTACACCTTC
j_gene: TRBJ1-2
v_gene: TRBV11-2
d_gene: .
abundance: .

CDR3aa: CASSFDKFSTDTQYF
CDR3nt: TGTGCCAGCAGTTTCGACAAGTTTAGCACAGATACGCAGTATTTT
j_gene: TRBJ2-3
v_gene: TRBV6-5
d_gene: .
abundance: .